The entry below describes one T cell receptor (beta chain). The entry originates in a study of PD-L1 blockade in urothelial cancer. The wider study: Patients with male sex and bladder-origin urothelial cancer accounted for about 90% of the 29 enrolled. Blood samples contained a median 141,255 T cells.

Time point: pretreatment peripheral blood. For each patient, 1 to 8 samples were obtained, pretreatment and on-treatment. Clones were read by immunoSEQ multiplex PCR, and TCRdb kept only the in-frame ones, dropping some. The table shows around 130,000 clones, with about 81% occurring only once. CDR3 length: 17 residues. The V gene lost 0 bases and the J gene lost 4 bases, with 18 bases spanning the gap. CDR1 and CDR2 from the germline V gene are LGHNA and YNFKEQ. J is TRBJ1-1 and V is TRBV4-2; perhaps TRBD1 as D (6 bases). This clonotype was obtained from a man in his fifties or sixties with urothelial cancer. Source: PBMCs, taken around atezolizumab (anti-PD-L1) treatment. DNA of the CDR3: TGTGCCAGCAGCCAAGATCGGGGGGCAGGGGAGGGCACTGAAGCTTTCTTT. The encoded protein is CASSQDRGAGEGTEAFF.